The clone carrying this T cell receptor beta chain is labeled medium-sized based on frequency. Its antigen is unknown. This specimen belongs to a study of T cell clusters in autoimmune cytopenias. Study information: The median distinct TRB clonotype count was about 2,400 per sample, from a median roughly 50,000 reads. Study-level findings and limits: TRB repertoire shifts in secondary cytopenia and chronic lymphocytic leukemia mostly reflected lymphoma, not autoimmunity. Physiological T cell clusters of healthy donors were apparently absent in primary autoimmune cytopenia patients.

Germline values: CDR1 KGHSH, CDR2 LQKENI. The CDR3 runs to 13 residues. TRB rearrangements were amplified by touch-down multiplex PCR with mixed TRB-A/B primers. TCRdb re-called the multiplex PCR reads, yielding one record per CDR3 amino acid sequence without DNA. Recorded for this sample: over a thousand distinct CDR3 sequences. Some 34,000 genome equivalents of blood DNA were amplified for TRB. The sample taken for sequencing was peripheral blood. The V call is TRBV18, the J call TRBJ1-2; TCRdb outputs TRBD1, but without DNA this stays unchecked. The source is a human donor with an autoimmune cytopenia or autoimmune hepatitis (not recorded which). The CDR3 sequence: CASSLRQVHGYTF. Filled out from reference TRBV18 and TRBJ1-2, the complete variable domain reads NAGVMQNPRHLVRRRGQEARLRCSPMKGHSHVYWYRQLPEEGLKFMVYLQKENIIDESGMPKERFSAEFPKEGPSILRIQQVVRGDSAAYFCASSLRQVHGYTFGSGTRLTVV.